This TCR beta chain was identified in a study of shared clonotypes between healthy human individuals. Germline assignment: CDR1 SEHNR and CDR2 FQNEAQ (reference sequence). The length of the CDR3 is 13 residues. V was shortened by 5 bases and J by 9 bases, with 16 bases between the two germline ends. Method: immunoSEQ multiplex PCR; TCRdb's copy keeps in-frame clones and lacks some. The sample shows about 2,500,000 clones, around nine tenths of them seen only once. This receptor was taken from a young man in good health. The specimen sequenced was naive CD4+ T cells sorted from blood. The subset denotes: CD45RA+ positively selected. V and J are TRBV7-9 and TRBJ1-2; D not resolved. The CDR3 here is CASSLQTGTSYTF. DNA of the CDR3: TGTGCCAGCAGCCTCCAGACGGGCACAAGCTACACCTTC.